This record covers a single T cell receptor (beta chain). What it binds is not known. The data stem from a study of CD4 T cells in relation to SARS-CoV-2 and coronaviruses. Study summary: ViraFEST: approximately 10-day antigen culture of PBMCs, then TCR beta CDR3 sequencing.

Some clones are missing from TCRdb's copy, which holds only in-frame ones; the method was immunoSEQ multiplex PCR. Of under 20,000 clones detected, around 74% appear once; the ten largest clones hold about 29%. The unexposed donors gave CD4+ T cells in about 2011-2019, prior to COVID-19. CD4+ T cells were isolated from the cells after about 11 days of culture. Cells permitting, SARS-CoV-2 S/N and four cold-coronavirus spikes were tested on unexposed-donor CD4+ T cells. The receptor was derived from a human donor in good health. Sequences were obtained from CD4+ T cells from PBMCs, cultured in vitro.

The CDR3: CASSQTPVPHSYNEQFF. The CDR3, as DNA: TGTGCCAGCAGCCAGACCCCGGTTCCTCACTCCTACAATGAGCAGTTCTTC. The chain has TRBV9 and TRBJ2-1; no reliable D call. V was trimmed by 4 bases and J by 0 bases, leaving 17 bases between them. Germline-derived CDR1 and CDR2 are SGDLS and YYNGEE. The CDR3 length is 17 residues.